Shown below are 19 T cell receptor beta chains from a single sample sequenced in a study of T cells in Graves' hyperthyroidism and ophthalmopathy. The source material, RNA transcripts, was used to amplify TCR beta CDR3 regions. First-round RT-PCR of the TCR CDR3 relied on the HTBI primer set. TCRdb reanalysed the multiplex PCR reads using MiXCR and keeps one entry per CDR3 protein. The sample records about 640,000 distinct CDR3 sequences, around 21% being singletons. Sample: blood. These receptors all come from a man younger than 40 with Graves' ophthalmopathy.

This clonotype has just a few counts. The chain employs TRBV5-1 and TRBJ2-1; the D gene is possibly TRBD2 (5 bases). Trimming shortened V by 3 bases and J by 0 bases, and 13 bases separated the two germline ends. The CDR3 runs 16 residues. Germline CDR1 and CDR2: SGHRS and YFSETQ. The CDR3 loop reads CASSSDRGSSYNEQFF. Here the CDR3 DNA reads TGCGCCAGCAGCTCGGACCGAGGGAGCTCCTACAATGAGCAGTTCTTC. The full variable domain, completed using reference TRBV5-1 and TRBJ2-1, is KAGVTQTPRYLIKTRGQQVTLSCSPISGHRSVSWYQQTPGQGLQFLFEYFSETQRNKGNFPGRFSGRQFSNSRSEMNVSTLELGDSALYLCASSSDRGSSYNEQFFGPGTRLTVL.

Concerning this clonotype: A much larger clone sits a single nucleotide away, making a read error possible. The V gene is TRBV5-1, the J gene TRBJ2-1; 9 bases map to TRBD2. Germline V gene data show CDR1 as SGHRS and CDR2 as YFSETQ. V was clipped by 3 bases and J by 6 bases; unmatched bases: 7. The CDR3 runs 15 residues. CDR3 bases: TGCGCCAGCAGCTCATCCCCTAGCGGGGCCAATGAGCAGTTCTTC. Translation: CASSSSPSGANEQFF.

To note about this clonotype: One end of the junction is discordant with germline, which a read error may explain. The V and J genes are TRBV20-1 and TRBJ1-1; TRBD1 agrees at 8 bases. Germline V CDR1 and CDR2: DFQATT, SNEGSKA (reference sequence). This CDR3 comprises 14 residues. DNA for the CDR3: TGCACTGCTAGGAGACAGGGGCCGAACACTGAAGCTTTCTTT. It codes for CTARRQGPNTEAFF.

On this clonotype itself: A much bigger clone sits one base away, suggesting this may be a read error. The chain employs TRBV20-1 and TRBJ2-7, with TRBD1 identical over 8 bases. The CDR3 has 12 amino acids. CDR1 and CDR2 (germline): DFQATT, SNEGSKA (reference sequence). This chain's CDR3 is CSANRGTYKQYF. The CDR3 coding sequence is TGCAGTGCCAACAGGGGGACCTACAAGCAGTACTTC.

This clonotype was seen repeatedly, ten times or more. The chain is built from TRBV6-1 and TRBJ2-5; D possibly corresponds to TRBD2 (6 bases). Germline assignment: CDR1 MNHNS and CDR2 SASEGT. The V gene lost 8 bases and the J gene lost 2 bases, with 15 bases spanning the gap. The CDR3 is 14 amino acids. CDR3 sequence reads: CASGNTGVQETQYF. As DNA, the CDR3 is TGTGCCAGCGGGAATACGGGAGTTCAAGAGACCCAGTACTTC.

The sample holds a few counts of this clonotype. The CDR3 DNA follows: TGCGCCAGCAGCAAGACAGGGGGGATTGAAAAACTGTTTTTT. It yields the protein CASSKTGGIEKLFF. The genes are TRBV5-1 and TRBJ1-4; 9 nucleotides align to TRBD1. The CDR3 has 14 amino acids. Trimming at V came to 4 bases and at J to 7 bases, leaving 5 bases not matched to a gene. In germline, CDR1 is SGHRS, CDR2 YFSETQ.

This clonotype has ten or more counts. The CDR3 here is CASSHGQRNQPQHF. In DNA form, the CDR3 reads TGTGCCAGCAGCCACGGACAGAGAAATCAGCCCCAGCATTTT. This chain uses TRBV12-3 or TRBV12-4 with TRBJ1-5; the D gene is possibly TRBD1 (6 bases). The CDR3 consists of 14 residues. V was pared by 6 bases and J by 4 bases, with 13 bases between.

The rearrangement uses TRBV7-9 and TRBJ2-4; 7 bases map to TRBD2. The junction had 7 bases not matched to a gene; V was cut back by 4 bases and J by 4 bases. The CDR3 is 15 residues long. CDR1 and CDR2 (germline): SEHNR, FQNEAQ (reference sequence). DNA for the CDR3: TGTGCCAGCAGCTCCCCGGGGGAGGGGAAAAACATTCAGTACTTC. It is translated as CASSSPGEGKNIQYF.

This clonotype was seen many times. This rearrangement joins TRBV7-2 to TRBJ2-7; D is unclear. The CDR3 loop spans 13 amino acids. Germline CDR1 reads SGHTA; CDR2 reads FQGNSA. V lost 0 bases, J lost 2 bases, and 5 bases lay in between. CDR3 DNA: TGTGCCAGCAGCTTAGCGTCCACCTACGAGCAGTACTTC. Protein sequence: CASSLASTYEQYF.

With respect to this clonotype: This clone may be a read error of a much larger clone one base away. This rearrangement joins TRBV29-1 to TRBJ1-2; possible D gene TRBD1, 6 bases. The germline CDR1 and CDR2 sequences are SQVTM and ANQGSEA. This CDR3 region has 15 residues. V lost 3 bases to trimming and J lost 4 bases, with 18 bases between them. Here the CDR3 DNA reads TGCAGCGTTGATCAGGAAAGGGGGGGCAGCTATGGCTACACCTTC. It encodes CSVDQERGGSYGYTF.

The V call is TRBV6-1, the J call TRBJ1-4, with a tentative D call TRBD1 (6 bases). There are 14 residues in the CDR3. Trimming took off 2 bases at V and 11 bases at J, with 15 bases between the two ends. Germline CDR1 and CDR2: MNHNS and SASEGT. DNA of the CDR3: TGTGCCAGCAGTGAACCTTCTACAGGGACCAAACTGTTTTTT. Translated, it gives CASSEPSTGTKLFF.

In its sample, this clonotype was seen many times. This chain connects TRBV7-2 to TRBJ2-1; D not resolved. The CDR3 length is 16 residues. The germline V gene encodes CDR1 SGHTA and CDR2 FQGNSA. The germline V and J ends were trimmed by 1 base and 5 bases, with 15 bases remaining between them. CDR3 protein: CASSLGIGPQNNEQFF. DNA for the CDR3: TGTGCCAGCAGCTTAGGAATCGGGCCGCAGAACAATGAGCAGTTCTTC.

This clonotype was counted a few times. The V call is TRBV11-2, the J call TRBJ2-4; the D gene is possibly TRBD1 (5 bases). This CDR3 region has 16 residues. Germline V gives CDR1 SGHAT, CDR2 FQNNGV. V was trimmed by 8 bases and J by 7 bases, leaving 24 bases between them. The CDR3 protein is CASRPFFFGASNIQYF. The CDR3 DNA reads TGTGCCAGCCGCCCCTTTTTCTTTGGGGCCTCGAACATTCAGTACTTC.

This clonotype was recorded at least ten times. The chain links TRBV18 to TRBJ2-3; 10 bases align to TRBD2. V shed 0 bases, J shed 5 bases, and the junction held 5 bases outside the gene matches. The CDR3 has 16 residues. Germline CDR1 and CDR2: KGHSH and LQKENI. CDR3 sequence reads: CASSPPGLAFIDTQYF. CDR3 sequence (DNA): TGTGCCAGCTCACCACCGGGACTAGCGTTCATAGATACGCAGTATTTT.

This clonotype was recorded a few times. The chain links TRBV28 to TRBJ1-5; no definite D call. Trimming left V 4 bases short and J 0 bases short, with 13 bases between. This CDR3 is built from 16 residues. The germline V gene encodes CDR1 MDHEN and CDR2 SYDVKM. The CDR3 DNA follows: TGTGCCAGCAGTTACCCGGCGGGTACTAGCAATCAGCCCCAGCATTTT. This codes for CASSYPAGTSNQPQHF. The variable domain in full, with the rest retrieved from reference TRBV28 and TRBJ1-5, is DVKVTQSSRYLVKRTGEKVFLECVQDMDHENMFWYRQDPGLGLRLIYFSYDVKMKEKGDIPEGYSVSREKKERFSLILESASTNQTSMYLCASSYPAGTSNQPQHFGDGTRLSIL.

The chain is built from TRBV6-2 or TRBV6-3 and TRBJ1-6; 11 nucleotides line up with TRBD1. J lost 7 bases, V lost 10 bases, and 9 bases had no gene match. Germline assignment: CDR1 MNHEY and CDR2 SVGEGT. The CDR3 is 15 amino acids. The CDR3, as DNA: TGTGCCACCAAGTCGGACAGGGGGCTAAATTCACCCCTCCACTTT. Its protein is CATKSDRGLNSPLHF.

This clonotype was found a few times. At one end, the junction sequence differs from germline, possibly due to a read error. The DNA for the CDR3 is TGTGCCAGCAGCTTAGGTGTAGCGGGAGATGAACCGCGCTCCTACAATGAGCAGCTCTTC. It yields the protein CASSLGVAGDEPRSYNEQLF. This chain connects TRBV11-2 to TRBJ2-1; 9 positions agree with TRBD2. CDR1 is SGHAT, CDR2 FQNNGV, per germline. The CDR3 consists of 20 residues.

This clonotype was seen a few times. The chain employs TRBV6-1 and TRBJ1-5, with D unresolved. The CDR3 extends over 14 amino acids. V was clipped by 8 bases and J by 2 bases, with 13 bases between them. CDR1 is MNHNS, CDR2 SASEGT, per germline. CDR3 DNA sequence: TGTGCCAGCGGTTGGGCCGCGGGCAATCAGCCCCAGCATTTT. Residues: CASGWAAGNQPQHF.

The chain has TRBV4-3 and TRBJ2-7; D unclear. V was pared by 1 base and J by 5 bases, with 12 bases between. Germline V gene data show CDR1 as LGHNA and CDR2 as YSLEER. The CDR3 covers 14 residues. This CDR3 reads CASSQASSFHEQYF. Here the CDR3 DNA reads TGCGCCAGCAGCCAAGCCTCCTCATTCCACGAGCAGTACTTC.